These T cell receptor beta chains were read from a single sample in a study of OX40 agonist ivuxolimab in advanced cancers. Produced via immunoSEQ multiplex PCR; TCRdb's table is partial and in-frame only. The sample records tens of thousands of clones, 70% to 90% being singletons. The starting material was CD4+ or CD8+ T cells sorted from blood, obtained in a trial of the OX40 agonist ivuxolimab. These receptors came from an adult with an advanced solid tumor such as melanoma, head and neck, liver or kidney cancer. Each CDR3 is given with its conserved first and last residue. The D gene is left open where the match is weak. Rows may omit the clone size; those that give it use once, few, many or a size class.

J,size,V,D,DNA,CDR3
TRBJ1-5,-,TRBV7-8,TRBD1,TGTGCCAGCAGCCCCAGGGGGGGCCGATTTTACAATCAGCCCCAGCATTTT,CASSPRGGRFYNQPQHF
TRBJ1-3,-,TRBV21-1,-,TGTGCCAGCAGCAAAGACAGGGACAGGGATACTGGAAACACCATATATTTT,CASSKDRDRDTGNTIYF
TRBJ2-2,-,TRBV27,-,TGTGCCAGCAGTTTGTCAGGGGCGGCCGGGGAGCTGTTTTTT,CASSLSGAAGELFF
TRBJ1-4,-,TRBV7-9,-,TGTGCCAGCAAGTTACTTACTAATGAAAAACTGTTTTTT,CASKLLTNEKLFF
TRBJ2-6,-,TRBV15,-,TGTGCCACCAGCAGAGCAGGGGAGAGTCAGTCTGGGGCCAACGTCCTGACTTTC,CATSRAGESQSGANVLTF
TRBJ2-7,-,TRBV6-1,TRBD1,TGTGCCAGCAGACCGGGACAGGGACACTACGAGCAGTACTTC,CASRPGQGHYEQYF
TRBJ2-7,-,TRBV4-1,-,TGCGCCAGCAGCCAAGAGGGCAGGGGTTACGAGCAGTACTTC,CASSQEGRGYEQYF
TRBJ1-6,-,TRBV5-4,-,TGTGCCAGCAGCTATCCAGGGAATTCACCCCTCCACTTT,CASSYPGNSPLHF
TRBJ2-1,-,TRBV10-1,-,TGCGCCAGCAGTGCTGGGGCGGGACAAGGGTACACTGAGCAGTTCTTC,CASSAGAGQGYTEQFF
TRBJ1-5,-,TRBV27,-,TGTGCCAGCAGTTTACAGGGTCAGCCCCAGCATTTT,CASSLQGQPQHF
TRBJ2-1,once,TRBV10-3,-,TGTGCCATCAGAGCTCTAGACGGTAGTGAAGATGAGCAGTTCTTC,CAIRALDGSEDEQFF
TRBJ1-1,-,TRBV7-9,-,TGTGCCAGCAGCTTATCTAGTTTTCGGACTGAAGCTTTCTTT,CASSLSSFRTEAFF
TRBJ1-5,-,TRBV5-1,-,TGCGCCAGCAGCTTGGACGGGGCGGACAATCAGCCCCAGCATTTT,CASSLDGADNQPQHF
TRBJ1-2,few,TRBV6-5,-,TGTGCCAGCAGAGTCCGGGACTACCCTAACTATGGCTACACCTTC,CASRVRDYPNYGYTF
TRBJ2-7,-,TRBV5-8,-,TGTGCCAGCAGCTTAGTGGCTTTCTCCTACGAGCAGTACTTC,CASSLVAFSYEQYF
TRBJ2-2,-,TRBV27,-,TGTGCCAGCAGTTTATCTCTGACAGTCACCGGGGAGCTGTTTTTT,CASSLSLTVTGELFF
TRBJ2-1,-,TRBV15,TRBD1,TGTGCCACCAGCACCGGGACAGGGGCCAACAATGAGCAGTTCTTC,CATSTGTGANNEQFF
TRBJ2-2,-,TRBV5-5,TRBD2,TGTGCCAGCAGCTTGCCTAGCGGGGTCGACACCGGGGAGCTGTTTTTT,CASSLPSGVDTGELFF
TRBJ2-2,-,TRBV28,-,TGTGCCAGCAGTTTCCCCAGGGGGAACACCGGGGAGCTGTTTTTT,CASSFPRGNTGELFF
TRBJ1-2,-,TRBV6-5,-,TGTGCCAGCAGTTACTTAGGGCAGGGACTTGGCTACACCTTC,CASSYLGQGLGYTF
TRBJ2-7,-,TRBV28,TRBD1,TGTGCCAGCAGCCTGCCGCAAAGACAGGGCCCCCGCGAGCAGTACTTC,CASSLPQRQGPREQYF
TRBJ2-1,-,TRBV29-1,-,TGCAGCGGCCGACGGGACTTGTTGACCTACAATGAGCAGTTCTTC,CSGRRDLLTYNEQFF
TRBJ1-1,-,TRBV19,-,TGTGCCAGTAGTATCGGGGGGGTGACTGAAGCTTTCTTT,CASSIGGVTEAFF
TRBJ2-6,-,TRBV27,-,TGTGCCAGCAGTCCCCAGGAATCTGGGGCCAACGTCCTGACTTTC,CASSPQESGANVLTF
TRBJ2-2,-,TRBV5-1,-,TGCGCCAGCAGCTTGGACCCGAATTACACCGGGGAGCTGTTTTTT,CASSLDPNYTGELFF
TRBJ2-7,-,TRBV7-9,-,TGTGCCAGCAGCTTTCCCCAGAGCTACGAGCAGTACTTC,CASSFPQSYEQYF
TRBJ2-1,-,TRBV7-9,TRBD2,TGTGCCAGCAGCAGGGGGGGACTAGCGGGAGATTTCAATGAGCAGTTCTTC,CASSRGGLAGDFNEQFF
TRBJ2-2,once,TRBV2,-,TGTGCCAGCAGTGAACGTTGGGGGGCGCGCGCCGGGGAGCTGTTTTTT,CASSERWGARAGELFF